The rows below give T cell receptor beta chains drawn from one sample of a study of blood T cell repertoires in COVID-19. Sequencing was performed with immunoSEQ multiplex PCR; in TCRdb, only in-frame clones are kept and a portion is missing. The top ten hold 14% of the sample, which has nearly 110,000 clones, about 80% seen once. Sequencing was performed on peripheral blood. All receptors derive from a woman between 55 and 75 years old with acute or convalescent COVID-19. CDR3s include the opening cysteine and the closing phenylalanine or tryptophan. The D gene is left open where the match is weak. Rows may omit the clone size; those that give it use once, few, many or a size class.

DNA | CDR3 | D | size | J | V
TGTGCCAGCAGCTCATGGGCGTATGTGGGGAGGAACACCGGGGAGCTGTTTTTT | CASSSWAYVGRNTGELFF | . | . | TRBJ2-2 | TRBV7-9
TGTGCCAGCAGCTTAGCGGGAGGGCTCGATTGGGAGCAGTTCTTC | CASSLAGGLDWEQFF | TRBD2 | . | TRBJ2-1 | TRBV28
TGTGCCAGCAGTTACTCGAGCTCCTACGAGCAGTACTTC | CASSYSSSYEQYF | . | . | TRBJ2-7 | TRBV6-2/TRBV6-3
TGTGCCAGCAGCGCGAGACAGGGGAAAGACTATGGCTACACCTTC | CASSARQGKDYGYTF | TRBD1 | . | TRBJ1-2 | TRBV9
TGCGCCAGCAGTCCAGGGGCCCCGGGACAGGGGAACTATGGCTACACCTTC | CASSPGAPGQGNYGYTF | TRBD1 | . | TRBJ1-2 | TRBV5-1
TGTGCCAGCACCGCTGGAGGGGGCTCCCGTAATACGCAGTATTTT | CASTAGGGSRNTQYF | . | . | TRBJ2-3 | TRBV28
TGTGCCAGCAGTTTAAGGGACAGGGAGGGTCAGCCCCAGCATTTT | CASSLRDREGQPQHF | TRBD1 | . | TRBJ1-5 | TRBV27
TGTGCCAGCAGCTTAGGACAGGGGGATCAGCCCCAGCATTTT | CASSLGQGDQPQHF | TRBD1 | . | TRBJ1-5 | TRBV7-2
TGCGCCAGCAGTGATAGCTCCTACGAGCAGTACTTC | CASSDSSYEQYF | . | . | TRBJ2-7 | TRBV5-1
TGTGCCACAGCAGACATGGACTATGGCTACACCTTC | CATADMDYGYTF | . | . | TRBJ1-2 | TRBV24-1
TGTGCCAGCACTCCCAGATTAGCGGTCTCCTACGAGCAGTACTTC | CASTPRLAVSYEQYF | . | . | TRBJ2-7 | TRBV2
TGCGCCAGCAGCTTGGATGCCAGGGGGCCGGAGACCCAGTACTTC | CASSLDARGPETQYF | TRBD1 | once | TRBJ2-5 | TRBV5-1
TGTGCCAGTACCAGGGGTAGCGGGAGCTACAATGAGCAGTTCTTC | CASTRGSGSYNEQFF | TRBD2 | . | TRBJ2-1 | TRBV19
TGTGCCAGCAGCTCCGCTGGCAGCGGGGGCCCGGATACGCAGTATTTT | CASSSAGSGGPDTQYF | TRBD2 | . | TRBJ2-3 | TRBV5-4
TGTGCCGCGATGGCGGGAATTAGCAATCAGCCCCAGCATTTT | CAAMAGISNQPQHF | . | . | TRBJ1-5 | TRBV6-5
TGTGCCAGCAGCCCCAGGTCCGGAGGTGGTCAGCCCCAGCATTTT | CASSPRSGGGQPQHF | . | . | TRBJ1-5 | TRBV7-2
TGCGCCAGCAGCCCTCAGGGCCCCAACACTGAAGCTTTCTTT | CASSPQGPNTEAFF | . | . | TRBJ1-1 | TRBV5-1
TGTGCCAGCAGCCACCTCTTTGGGTTGGGACAGAGAAACAATGAGCAGTTCTTC | CASSHLFGLGQRNNEQFF | TRBD1 | . | TRBJ2-1 | TRBV14
TGTGCCAGCAGAGTGGGGACAGGGGGTTCACCCCTCCACTTT | CASRVGTGGSPLHF | TRBD1 | . | TRBJ1-6 | TRBV7-8
TGTGCCAGCACCAACCCCGGGAACACCGGGGAGCTGTTTTTT | CASTNPGNTGELFF | . | . | TRBJ2-2 | TRBV6-5
TGCGCCAGCAGCCCCCGGCAGGGCTTCTCCTACGAGCAGTACTTC | CASSPRQGFSYEQYF | . | . | TRBJ2-7 | TRBV5-1
TGTGCCTGGCAATCCCGGACACACCCTAACTATGGCTACACCTTC | CAWQSRTHPNYGYTF | . | . | TRBJ1-2 | TRBV30
TGTGCCATCAGTGAGCGGGGACAGGGAAACACCATATATTTT | CAISERGQGNTIYF | TRBD1 | . | TRBJ1-3 | TRBV10-3
TGTGCCAGCAGGTACCAGGGGCAGAGGGGCTACACCTTC | CASRYQGQRGYTF | . | . | TRBJ1-2 | TRBV2
TGTGCCAGCAGGAAGGGAGGGACAGGGGGCACTGAAGCTTTCTTT | CASRKGGTGGTEAFF | TRBD1 | . | TRBJ1-1 | TRBV5-4
TGTGCCAGCTCAGCTGGACATGCGCTGAACACTGAAGCTTTCTTT | CASSAGHALNTEAFF | . | . | TRBJ1-1 | TRBV18